The subject of this entry is one T cell receptor (beta chain). This entry comes from a study of blood T cell repertoires in COVID-19. About the study: The cDNA or gDNA used as material had been derived from T cells, B-cell-depleted T cells, or PBMCs.

The CDR3 runs 11 residues. The V gene lost 6 bases and the J gene lost 8 bases, with 13 bases spanning the gap. The germline V gene encodes CDR1 DFQATT and CDR2 SNEGSKA (reference sequence). Clones were read by immunoSEQ multiplex PCR, and TCRdb kept only the in-frame ones, dropping some. The table lists tens of thousands of clones, 79% of them singletons. The sequenced material came from peripheral blood. The clonotype comes from a man aged 55-75 years with acute or convalescent COVID-19. The rearrangement links TRBV20-1 to TRBJ1-2; D might be TRBD1 (5 bases). CDR3 in amino acids: CSATLRVGYTF. DNA for the CDR3: TGCAGTGCCACGCTCAGGGTCGGCTACACCTTC.